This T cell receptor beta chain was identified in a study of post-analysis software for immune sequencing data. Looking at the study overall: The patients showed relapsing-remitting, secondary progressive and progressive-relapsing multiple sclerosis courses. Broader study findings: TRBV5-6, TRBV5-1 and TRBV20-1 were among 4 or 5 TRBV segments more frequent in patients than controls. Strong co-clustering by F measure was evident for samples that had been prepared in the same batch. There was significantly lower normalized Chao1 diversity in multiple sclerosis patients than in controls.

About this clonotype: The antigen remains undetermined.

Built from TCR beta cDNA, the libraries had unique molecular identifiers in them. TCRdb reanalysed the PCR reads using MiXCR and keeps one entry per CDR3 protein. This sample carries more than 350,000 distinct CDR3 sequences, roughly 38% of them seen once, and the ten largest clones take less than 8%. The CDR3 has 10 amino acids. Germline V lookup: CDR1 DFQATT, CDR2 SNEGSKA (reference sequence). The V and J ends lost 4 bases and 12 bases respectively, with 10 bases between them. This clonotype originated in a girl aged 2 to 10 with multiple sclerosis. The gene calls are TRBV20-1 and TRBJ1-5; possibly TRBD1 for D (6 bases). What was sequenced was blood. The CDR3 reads CSATGDRQHF. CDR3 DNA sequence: TGCAGTGCTACAGGGGACCGCCAGCATTTT.